This T cell receptor beta chain was documented in a study of kidney transplant recipient with SARS-CoV-2 infection (dated by TCRdb to the early 2020s). Its CDR3 holds 13 amino acids, cysteine through phenylalanine. Solely the CDR3 DNA is kept, with 39 bases framed from the first base. The junction shows trimming of 8 bases on V and 3 bases on J, plus 11 bases between the germline ends. Per the germline V gene, MNHEY is the CDR1 and SVGAGI is the CDR2. The sample's time point label, decoded: pre-pandemic baseline sample and day 111 after first positive SARS-CoV-2 test. This clonotype came up many times. This receptor's antigen is unknown. Base qualities are not at hand, and no much larger clone is one base apart. TCRdb records Illumina MiSeq as the sequencer. The peripheral T cell repertoire was profiled for human TCRbeta genes. The study's own analysis went as follows. Beta-binomial modelling was applied to test for differential clonotype abundance so that variability over time was accounted for. Expanded clonotypes were screened against the ImmuneCODE reference database of SARS-CoV-2-associated TCRs and were mapped to viral genome regions. Additional repertoire analyses examined TRBV gene usage, CDR3 length, CDR3 amino acid overlap between time points, distributions of clonotype abundance, and Jaccard similarity. The public sequencing data were trimmed at Q25 with fastp and processed into clonotypes with MiXCR by TCRdb, which kept only in-frame beta chains. Every distinct CDR3 protein forms one entry, paired with its most common genes and DNA. TCRdb, rather than the study authors, made the V and J calls. The sample includes some 220,000 distinct CDR3 sequences, with roughly 26% observed a single time. The ten top clones hold 7% to 8% of the sample.

In this chain, TRBV6-5 is recombined with TRBJ1-5; the D gene is perhaps TRBD1, from 6 matching bases. The sample here was a blood sample, taken at baseline and on day 111 from a kidney transplant recipient. The clonotype originates from a male patient between 25 and 39 years old who had COVID-19 and was a kidney transplant recipient. Some T cells may be donor cells from the graft after a transplant. The CDR3 region: CASADRNNQPQHF. In nucleotides, the sequence is TGTGCCAGCGCTGACAGGAACAATCAGCCCCAGCATTTT.